The 24 T cell receptor beta chains below were found in one sample sequenced in a study of blood T cell repertoires in COVID-19. Clones were sequenced by immunoSEQ multiplex PCR, and TCRdb holds only the in-frame ones, with some missing. The sample lists under 200,000 clones, more than 70% occurring once. The material sequenced was peripheral blood. These receptors were taken from a man younger than 30 with active or convalescent COVID-19.

The rearrangement joins TRBV3-1 (or the pseudogene TRBV3-2) to TRBJ2-2; 7 nucleotides line up with TRBD1. Trimming removed 4 bases from V and 2 bases from J; junction bases left unmatched: 10. The V gene's germline CDR1 is LGHDT and CDR2 YNNKEL (reference sequence). CDR3 length: 17 residues. CDR3 region: CASSPFPGQINTGELFF. For the CDR3, the DNA is TGTGCCAGCAGCCCCTTTCCGGGACAGATCAACACCGGGGAGCTGTTTTTT.

In nucleotides, the CDR3 is TGTGCCATCAGTGCCTCGGGCTATGGCTACACCTTC. This sequence encodes CAISASGYGYTF. The V and J genes are TRBV10-3 and TRBJ1-2; D not certain. Trimming pared 4 bases from V and 4 bases from J, leaving 7 bases between. The CDR3 contains 12 residues. CDR1 ENHRY and CDR2 SYGVKD come from the germline V gene.

The J gene is TRBJ1-3, the V gene TRBV7-9; D is perhaps TRBD1 (5 bases). Between the trimmed V and J ends, which lost 1 base and 3 bases, there was a span of 16 bases. The CDR3 length is 17 residues. The V gene's germline CDR1 is SEHNR and CDR2 FQNEAQ (reference sequence). This CDR3 is CASSLGIGGVVGNTIYF. The CDR3 coding sequence is TGTGCCAGCAGCTTAGGGATCGGAGGGGTTGTTGGAAACACCATATATTTT.

The J gene is TRBJ1-4, the V gene TRBV19, with D unresolved. CDR1 is LNHDA and CDR2 is SQIVND in the germline V gene (reference sequence). Trimming shortened V by 7 bases and J by 3 bases, and 33 bases separated the two germline ends. This CDR3 has 21 amino acids. The DNA of the CDR3 is TGTGCCAGTACCGAATATCCCCTCTTCCCGGGAGCTATTGCAGCTAATGAAAAACTGTTTTTT. It yields the protein CASTEYPLFPGAIAANEKLFF.

The chain recombines TRBV30 with TRBJ1-4; possible D gene TRBD1, 6 bases. The CDR3 has 13 residues. The ends were cut back, 1 base at V and 8 bases at J, with 11 bases in the middle. CDR1 is GTSNPN and CDR2 is SVGIG in the germline V gene (reference sequence). CDR3: CAWSGGRGEKLFF. CDR3 sequence (DNA): TGTGCCTGGAGTGGTGGCAGGGGAGAAAAACTGTTTTTT.

The chain recombines TRBV30 with TRBJ2-2; the match to TRBD1 covers 7 bases. In germline, CDR1 is GTSNPN, CDR2 SVGIG (reference sequence). The junction had 9 bases not matched to a gene; V was cut back by 7 bases and J by 4 bases. The CDR3 loop spans 14 amino acids. The DNA of the CDR3 is TGTGCCTCAAAGGGGGCGGCTACCACCGGGGAGCTGTTTTTT. It translates to CASKGAATTGELFF.

The chain joins TRBV7-9 to TRBJ1-3, with D maybe TRBD1 (6 bases). Trimming took 2 bases from V and 4 from J, leaving 21 bases between them. From germline, CDR1 is SEHNR and CDR2 FQNEAQ (reference sequence). The CDR3 length is 18 residues. As DNA, the CDR3 is TGTGCCAGCAGCTTACCATCGTCACCAGGGGCGCAGGGAAACACCATATATTTT. Translated: CASSLPSSPGAQGNTIYF.

This chain joins TRBV19 and TRBJ1-5; possible D gene TRBD1, 5 bases. The CDR3 runs to 15 residues. Germline CDR1 reads LNHDA; CDR2 reads SQIVND (reference sequence). Trimming removed 1 base at V and 0 bases at J, with 7 bases between. The CDR3 region has the DNA TGTGCCAGTAGTATAGTAGGGGATAGCAATCAGCCCCAGCATTTT. This translates into CASSIVGDSNQPQHF.

For the CDR3, the DNA is TGTGCCAGCAGTCCAGGGGGTGGCTATGGCTACACCTTC. Its translation is CASSPGGGYGYTF. V and J are TRBV9 and TRBJ1-2; 7 nucleotides match TRBD1. Germline lookup yields CDR1 SGDLS and CDR2 YYNGEE. The CDR3 is made up of 13 amino acids. J lost 4 bases, V lost 5 bases, and 5 bases had no gene match.

The CDR3 region is CAWSLGARQPQHF. In nucleotides, the CDR3 is TGTGCCTGGAGTTTGGGGGCTAGGCAGCCCCAGCATTTT. V and J are TRBV30 and TRBJ1-5, with D possibly being TRBD1 (6 bases). The length of the CDR3 is 13 residues. V was pared by 2 bases and J by 7 bases, with 12 bases between. Germline loops: CDR1 GTSNPN, CDR2 SVGIG (reference sequence). Filled out from reference TRBV30 and TRBJ1-5, the complete variable domain reads SQTIHQWPATLVQPVGSPLSLECTVEGTSNPNLYWYRQAAGRGLQLLFYSVGIGQISSEVPQNLSASRPQDRQFILSSKKLLLSDSGFYLCAWSLGARQPQHFGDGTRLSIL.

The chain links TRBV5-4 to TRBJ1-6, with D tentatively TRBD1 (5 bases). The V gene's germline CDR1 is SGHNT and CDR2 YYREEE (reference sequence). Trimming pared 4 bases from V and 10 bases from J, leaving 18 bases between. The CDR3 covers 15 residues. CDR3 amino acids: CASSPGRVRESPLHF. The CDR3 region has the DNA TGTGCCAGCAGCCCGGGACGGGTCCGGGAGTCACCCCTCCACTTT.

This rearrangement joins TRBV9 to TRBJ2-3, with 9 bases fitting TRBD2. Germline V gene lookup returns CDR1 SGDLS and CDR2 YYNGEE. J lost 6 bases, V lost 0 bases, and 5 bases had no gene match. The CDR3 contains 15 residues. The CDR3 region has the DNA TGTGCCAGCAGCGTAGAGCGGGGGGTCCCCGATACGCAGTATTTT. This gives the protein CASSVERGVPDTQYF.

Note on this clone: The same CDR3 also results from other DNA sequences found in this sample. The DNA of the CDR3 is TGTGCCAGCACCCGGGGCTCTGGAAACACCATATATTTT. Translating it yields CASTRGSGNTIYF. The chain has TRBV6-5 and TRBJ1-3, with D unresolved. This CDR3 spans 13 amino acids. The germline CDR1 and CDR2 sequences are MNHEY and SVGAGI. V gave up 7 bases and J gave up 0 bases, with 7 bases separating them.

This clone has more than one count but fewer than ten. The rearrangement joins TRBV4-1 to TRBJ2-2, with D maybe TRBD2 (7 bases). There are 19 residues in the CDR3. The V gene's germline CDR1 is MGHRA and CDR2 YSYEKL. Between the trimmed V and J ends, which lost 0 bases and 10 bases, there was a span of 27 bases. CDR3 sequence: CASSQDGPAGVGGVLELFF. The CDR3 region has the DNA TGCGCCAGCAGCCAAGATGGACCGGCAGGGGTTGGGGGGGTTTTGGAGCTGTTTTTT.

The chain couples TRBV19 to TRBJ2-4, with TRBD1 matching over 7 bases. V shed 5 bases, J shed 1 base, and the junction held 8 bases outside the gene matches. The CDR3 covers 16 residues. Germline CDR1 reads LNHDA; CDR2 reads SQIVND (reference sequence). CDR3 residues: CASSPQGTVAKNIQYF. CDR3 bases: TGTGCCAGTAGTCCACAGGGGACGGTGGCCAAAAACATTCAGTACTTC.

This clone appeared a single time. V and J are TRBV5-5 and TRBJ2-7; D possibly corresponds to TRBD2 (5 bases). The CDR3 loop spans 20 amino acids. Deletions cut 4 bases from V and 3 bases from J, with 32 bases between. The germline gives CDR1 SGHKS, CDR2 YYEKEE (reference sequence). The CDR3 spells CASSRGLVLGRRSLYYEQYF. The CDR3 DNA sequence: TGTGCCAGCAGCCGAGGGTTGGTTCTCGGACGCCGCAGTCTTTACTACGAGCAGTACTTC.

This chain joins TRBV7-9 and TRBJ2-5; D perhaps matches TRBD1 (6 bases). The CDR3 runs 16 residues. V lost 5 bases and J lost 1, with 17 bases in between. Germline V gene data show CDR1 as SEHNR and CDR2 as FQNEAQ (reference sequence). The CDR3 spells CASSPRTELLQETQYF. CDR3 DNA: TGTGCCAGCAGCCCCCGGACAGAACTCCTCCAAGAGACCCAGTACTTC. The full variable domain, rest sourced from reference TRBV7-9 and TRBJ2-5, is DTGVSQNPRHKITKRGQNVTFRCDPISEHNRLYWYRQTLGQGPEFLTYFQNEAQLEKSRLLSDRFSAERPKGSFSTLEIQRTEQGDSAMYLCASSPRTELLQETQYFGPGTRLLVL.

This rearrangement joins TRBV5-1 to TRBJ1-1; D is possibly TRBD1 (6 bases). The CDR3 contains 15 residues. Trimming shortened V by 4 bases and J by 0 bases, and 13 bases separated the two germline ends. Per the germline V gene, CDR1 is SGHRS and CDR2 is YFSETQ. The CDR3 DNA is TGCGCCAGCAGCACGAAACAGGGAATGAACACTGAAGCTTTCTTT. Its protein product is CASSTKQGMNTEAFF.

V and J are TRBV6-1 and TRBJ1-6, with D tentatively TRBD1 (5 bases). The CDR3 spans 12 residues. The germline V and J ends were trimmed by 2 bases and 14 bases, with 10 bases remaining between them. From germline, CDR1 is MNHNS and CDR2 SASEGT. CDR3 sequence reads: CASSEIREALHF. The CDR3 bases are TGTGCCAGCAGTGAAATCAGGGAAGCCCTCCACTTT.

The J gene is TRBJ2-4, the V gene TRBV29-1; 11 nucleotides line up with TRBD1. The CDR3 extends over 12 amino acids. Germline V gene data show CDR1 as SQVTM and CDR2 as ANQGSEA. V dropped 7 bases and J dropped 8; count of bases not matched to a gene: 4. CDR3 protein: CSARDRGYIQYF. The CDR3 nucleotides read TGCAGCGCCCGGGACAGGGGGTACATTCAGTACTTC.

The rearrangement links TRBV11-2 to TRBJ1-2; D gene unclear. Germline lookup yields CDR1 SGHAT and CDR2 FQNNGV. V was shortened by 4 bases and J by 2 bases, with 2 bases between the two germline ends. The CDR3 spans 11 residues. CDR3 nucleotides: TGTGCCAGCAGCTCGAACTATGGCTACACCTTC. Translation gives CASSSNYGYTF.

The V and J genes are TRBV7-8 and TRBJ1-2; 7 bases align to TRBD1. The CDR3 extends over 18 amino acids. The V and J ends lost 5 bases and 0 bases, in that order; junction bases with no gene match: 15. The germline V gene has CDR1 SGHVS and CDR2 FQNEAQ. CDR3 protein: CASSHTYYPQGPNYGYTF. The CDR3 DNA reads TGTGCCAGCAGCCACACCTATTACCCACAGGGGCCTAACTATGGCTACACCTTC.

The genes are TRBV5-1 and TRBJ2-7; no clear D gene. The CDR3 extends over 12 amino acids. Trimming shortened V by 3 bases and J by 7 bases, and 11 bases separated the two germline ends. Germline V gene sequence: CDR1 SGHRS, CDR2 YFSETQ. DNA for the CDR3: TGCGCCAGCAGCTCCTCAGAATCAGAGCAGTACTTC. The encoded protein is CASSSSESEQYF.

This chain links TRBV29-1 with TRBJ2-3; 7 bases map to TRBD2. Per germline, CDR1 SQVTM and CDR2 ANQGSEA. The CDR3 runs 15 residues. The V segment lost 8 bases and the J segment 9 bases; nucleotides outside the gene matches: 20. The CDR3 protein is CSLRGPAGAVGTQYF. CDR3 bases: TGCAGCCTTAGAGGACCTGCGGGAGCGGTGGGGACGCAGTATTTT.